Shown below are 32 T cell receptor beta chains from a single sample sequenced in a study of blood T cell repertoires in COVID-19. TCRdb's copy holds only in-frame clones and misses some; the assay was immunoSEQ multiplex PCR. The top ten clones hold 8% to 10% of a sample with over 200,000 clones, around 83% of them seen once. The sequenced sample was peripheral blood. The source is a woman in her forties or fifties with acute or convalescent COVID-19.

This clone was counted only a few times. The chain joins TRBV7-9 to TRBJ1-1, with 9 bases lining up with TRBD1. Losses at the gene ends were 7 bases for V and 1 base for J; bases not matched to a gene: 7. Germline-derived CDR1 and CDR2 are SEHNR and FQNEAQ (reference sequence). CDR3 length equals 15 residues. CDR3 sequence: CASILGQGRNTEAFF. DNA of the CDR3: TGTGCCAGCATCCTCGGACAGGGGCGGAACACTGAAGCTTTCTTT.

The rearrangement joins TRBV28 to TRBJ2-1; the match to TRBD1 covers 11 bases. Germline lookup yields CDR1 MDHEN and CDR2 SYDVKM. The J segment lost 5 bases and the V segment lost 2 bases, leaving 8 bases of the junction unmatched. The CDR3 has 17 amino acids. The DNA for the CDR3 is TGTGCCAGCAGTTTAGGCCGGGACAGGGGGTTCAACAATGAGCAGTTCTTC. Its protein is CASSLGRDRGFNNEQFF.

This chain links TRBV6-4 with TRBJ2-1, with D possibly matching TRBD2 (5 bases). The CDR3 runs 15 residues. Trimming stripped 3 bases from V and 1 base from J, with 10 bases between. Germline-derived CDR1 and CDR2 are MRHNA and SNTAGT. The chain's CDR3 is CASSEELGSYNEQFF. The DNA for the CDR3 is TGTGCCAGCAGTGAAGAACTAGGGTCCTACAATGAGCAGTTCTTC.

The V and J genes are TRBV2 and TRBJ2-7; D gene ambiguous. Germline values: CDR1 SNHLY, CDR2 FYNNEI. Trimming took 7 bases from V and 6 from J, leaving 10 bases between them. The CDR3 is made up of 11 amino acids. Written as DNA, the CDR3 is TGTGCCAGCACCTCCTCCCTCGAGCAGTACTTC. Its protein product is CASTSSLEQYF. The complete variable domain, with remaining parts taken from reference TRBV2 and TRBJ2-7, reads EPEVTQTPSHQVTQMGQEVILRCVPISNHLYFYWYRQILGQKVEFLVSFYNNEISEKSEIFDDQFSVERPDGSNFTLKIRSTKLEDSAMYFCASTSSLEQYFGPGTRLTVT.

This chain connects TRBV24-1 to TRBJ2-3, with 8 bases matching TRBD2. The germline CDR1 and CDR2 sequences are KGHDR and SFDVKD. The length of the CDR3 is 18 residues. J lost 0 bases, V lost 2 bases, and 9 bases had no gene match. The CDR3 coding sequence is TGTGCCACCAGTGATTCCCTAACTAGCGGAACTAGCACAGATACGCAGTATTTT. Its protein product is CATSDSLTSGTSTDTQYF.

In this sample, this clone turned up a few times. The CDR3 is CASSEYTGANTEAFF. The CDR3 DNA is TGCGCCAGCAGTGAGTATACAGGGGCGAACACTGAAGCTTTCTTT. The rearrangement links TRBV10-1 to TRBJ1-1, with TRBD1 identical over 7 bases. There are 15 residues in the CDR3. Germline trimming cut 1 base from V and 1 base from J; bases unmatched to any gene: 3. Germline CDR1 is WNHNN and CDR2 is SYGVQD (reference sequence).

This clone was seen a handful of times. The V gene is TRBV10-3, the J gene TRBJ2-1; TRBD2 might be the D (6 bases). Per germline, CDR1 ENHRY and CDR2 SYGVKD. CDR3 length equals 18 residues. V gave up 0 bases and J gave up 3 bases, with 18 bases separating them. The CDR3 loop is CAISESNLRRAVYNEQFF. The CDR3 nucleotides read TGTGCCATCAGTGAGTCGAATTTACGGAGGGCCGTCTACAATGAGCAGTTCTTC.

The chain combines TRBV7-2 with TRBJ1-3; D gene uncertain. This CDR3 has 16 residues. Germline V gene data show CDR1 as SGHTA and CDR2 as FQGNSA. V dropped 2 bases and J dropped 0 bases, with 11 bases sitting between them. The DNA of the CDR3 is TGTGCCAGCAGCTTATCTCCAGCGCGCTCTGGAAACACCATATATTTT. Amino acids: CASSLSPARSGNTIYF.

This clone has only a few counts. The chain uses TRBV7-2 and TRBJ2-4, with 7 positions matching TRBD1. Germline CDR1 is SGHTA and CDR2 is FQGNSA. With 6 bases clipped from V and 8 bases from J, the junction kept 10 bases outside the gene matches. The CDR3 runs to 14 residues. CDR3 sequence reads: CASSSGQPRDIQYF. CDR3 DNA: TGTGCCAGCAGTTCGGGACAGCCAAGGGACATTCAGTACTTC.

The chain has TRBV5-4 and TRBJ2-7, with 7 positions matching TRBD2. The V gene end was trimmed by 3 bases and the J gene end by 0 bases; junction bases not matched to a gene: 15. CDR1 is SGHNT, CDR2 YYREEE, per germline (reference sequence). The CDR3 consists of 18 residues. CDR3 nucleotides: TGTGCCAGCAGCTCCATCGGAGGTGGCGGGAGAAGCTCCTACGAGCAGTACTTC. Its translation: CASSSIGGGGRSSYEQYF.

A single count supports this clone. The J gene is TRBJ2-5, the V gene TRBV7-9, with TRBD2 as a possible D gene (5 bases). Germline CDR1 reads SEHNR; CDR2 reads FQNEAQ (reference sequence). V was pared by 2 bases and J by 5 bases, with 15 bases between. The CDR3 is made up of 15 amino acids. The CDR3 DNA follows: TGTGCCAGCAGCTTATATGCGACGGGGAAGGAGACCCAGTACTTC. Encoded protein: CASSLYATGKETQYF.

This clone was counted a few times. The gene calls are TRBV3-1 (or the pseudogene TRBV3-2) and TRBJ2-7; 13 bases match TRBD2. The ends lost 4 bases at V and 7 bases at J; junction bases unmatched: 7. CDR3 size: 15 residues. CDR1 and CDR2 (germline): LGHDT, YNNKEL (reference sequence). The CDR3 bases are TGTGCCAGCAGCCTTGGGACTAGCGGGACAAGGGAGCAGTACTTC. This encodes CASSLGTSGTREQYF.

Ten or more counts support this clone. Within the sample, other DNA sequences also encode this same CDR3. The chain couples TRBV4-1 to TRBJ2-7, with D possibly TRBD1 on 6 matching bases. V lost 0 bases and J 7 bases, leaving 13 bases between the germline ends. The CDR3 is made up of 14 amino acids. Germline values: CDR1 MGHRA, CDR2 YSYEKL. CDR3 sequence (DNA): TGCGCCAGCAGCCAAGATCTTAGGGGGTGGGAGCAGTACTTC. Residues: CASSQDLRGWEQYF.

This clone occurred once. The J gene is TRBJ1-6, the V gene TRBV28; D gene unclear. Germline assignment: CDR1 MDHEN and CDR2 SYDVKM. CDR3 length equals 12 residues. V was pared by 3 bases and J by 8 bases, with 5 bases between. This CDR3 is CASSLLDSPLHF. The CDR3 DNA reads TGTGCCAGCAGTTTGTTAGATTCACCCCTCCACTTT. The variable domain in full, with the rest retrieved from reference TRBV28 and TRBJ1-6, is DVKVTQSSRYLVKRTGEKVFLECVQDMDHENMFWYRQDPGLGLRLIYFSYDVKMKEKGDIPEGYSVSREKKERFSLILESASTNQTSMYLCASSLLDSPLHFGNGTRLTVT.

This clone was counted at least ten times. The chain employs TRBV2 and TRBJ2-7; 10 bases agree with TRBD2. Trimming removed 7 bases from V and 3 bases from J; junction bases left unmatched: 6. The V gene's germline CDR1 is SNHLY and CDR2 FYNNEI. There are 14 residues in the CDR3. CDR3 in amino acids: CASTRTSGIYEQYF. Here the CDR3 DNA reads TGTGCCAGCACGCGTACTAGCGGGATCTACGAGCAGTACTTC.

This rearrangement joins TRBV7-9 to TRBJ1-2; D is perhaps TRBD1 (5 bases). The CDR3 is made up of 15 amino acids. Germline V gene sequence: CDR1 SEHNR, CDR2 FQNEAQ (reference sequence). V was shortened by 4 bases and J by 4 bases, with 16 bases between the two germline ends. CDR3 sequence: CASSWKGGESYGYTF. CDR3 nucleotide sequence: TGTGCCAGCAGCTGGAAGGGAGGGGAGAGCTATGGCTACACCTTC.

The chain is built from TRBV28 and TRBJ2-2, with a weak D call TRBD2 (6 bases). Trimming stripped 7 bases from V and 0 bases from J, with 15 bases between. This CDR3 contains 16 residues. Germline V lookup: CDR1 MDHEN, CDR2 SYDVKM. The CDR3 spells CASKFSTSANTGELFF. CDR3 in DNA: TGTGCCAGCAAATTTTCGACTAGTGCGAACACCGGGGAGCTGTTTTTT. The full variable domain, its missing parts supplied by reference TRBV28 and TRBJ2-2, is DVKVTQSSRYLVKRTGEKVFLECVQDMDHENMFWYRQDPGLGLRLIYFSYDVKMKEKGDIPEGYSVSREKKERFSLILESASTNQTSMYLCASKFSTSANTGELFFGEGSRLTVL.

This chain joins TRBV7-2 and TRBJ2-7; 10 bases fit TRBD2. V shed 2 bases, J shed 3 bases, and the junction held 13 bases outside the gene matches. Germline V gene lookup returns CDR1 SGHTA and CDR2 FQGNSA. The CDR3 runs 18 residues. Here the CDR3 reads CASSLRYSGRAGLYEQYF. In nucleotides, the CDR3 is TGTGCCAGCAGCTTACGGTACAGCGGGAGGGCCGGTCTCTACGAGCAGTACTTC.

The chain carries TRBV13 and TRBJ2-1, with 7 bases identical to TRBD1. Looked up from germline, CDR1 is PRHDT and CDR2 is FYEKMQ (reference sequence). Trimming removed 6 bases from V and 4 bases from J; junction bases left unmatched: 9. The CDR3 runs 15 residues. The CDR3 protein is CASRPRDSSYNEQFF. CDR3 sequence (DNA): TGTGCCAGCAGGCCGAGGGACAGCTCGTACAATGAGCAGTTCTTC.

This clone was counted a few times. The rearrangement uses TRBV27 and TRBJ2-2; TRBD1 aligns across 8 bases. The CDR3 consists of 14 residues. Trimming at V came to 2 bases and at J to 6 bases, leaving 2 bases not matched to a gene. Germline V lookup: CDR1 MNHEY, CDR2 SMNVEV (reference sequence). CDR3 protein: CASSLKQGAGELFF. The CDR3, as DNA: TGTGCCAGCAGTTTAAAACAGGGGGCCGGGGAGCTGTTTTTT.

The J gene is TRBJ1-1, the V gene TRBV5-4, with 8 bases matching TRBD1. This CDR3 spans 17 amino acids. J gave up 4 bases and V 2 bases, and 13 bases lay outside the gene matches. CDR1 is SGHNT, CDR2 YYREEE, per germline (reference sequence). The CDR3 protein is CASSFPRQGAGGTEAFF. CDR3 coding DNA: TGTGCCAGCAGCTTTCCACGGCAGGGGGCAGGAGGCACTGAAGCTTTCTTT.

The V call is TRBV28, the J call TRBJ1-1; D perhaps matches TRBD1 (6 bases). Trimming took off 2 bases at V and 5 bases at J, with 9 bases between the two ends. The germline CDR1 and CDR2 sequences are MDHEN and SYDVKM. The CDR3 covers 13 residues. The CDR3, as DNA: TGTGCCAGCAGTTTACCAGGGGATACTGAAGCTTTCTTT. Translating gives CASSLPGDTEAFF.

This clone was seen many times. The rearrangement joins TRBV29-1 to TRBJ2-1; 15 bases match TRBD2. V trimming: 5 bases; J trimming: 3 bases; junction bases outside the gene matches: 8. The CDR3 runs to 17 residues. Germline V gene sequence: CDR1 SQVTM, CDR2 ANQGSEA. CDR3 protein: CSVPRTSGRAYYNEQFF. DNA for the CDR3: TGCAGCGTTCCCCGGACTAGCGGGAGGGCCTACTACAATGAGCAGTTCTTC.

This clone was recorded once. The rearrangement joins TRBV5-1 to TRBJ2-5, with 16 bases identical to TRBD2. Looked up from germline, CDR1 is SGHRS and CDR2 is YFSETQ. V lost 4 bases, J lost 4 bases, and 10 bases stayed unmatched. CDR3 length: 18 amino acids. The CDR3 reads CASSGGLAGGPSGETQYF. DNA for the CDR3: TGCGCCAGCAGCGGGGGACTAGCGGGAGGGCCGTCCGGAGAGACCCAGTACTTC.

The J gene is TRBJ2-1, the V gene TRBV19, with TRBD1 as a possible D gene (6 bases). Between the trimmed V and J ends, which lost 5 bases and 9 bases, there was a span of 17 bases. There are 14 residues in the CDR3. Germline CDR1 and CDR2: LNHDA and SQIVND (reference sequence). The CDR3 DNA reads as TGTGCCAGTAGTCCAGGACAGTTGAGGGGTGAGCAGTTCTTC. Translated: CASSPGQLRGEQFF. The full variable domain, with the rest looked up from reference TRBV19 and TRBJ2-1, is DGGITQSPKYLFRKEGQNVTLSCEQNLNHDAMYWYRQDPGQGLRLIYYSQIVNDFQKGDIAEGYSVSREKKESFPLTVTSAQKNPTAFYLCASSPGQLRGEQFFGPGTRLTVL.

This clone was seen a single time. The J gene is TRBJ1-1, the V gene TRBV10-2; TRBD1 matches at 7 bases. V lost 3 bases, J lost 0 bases, and 1 base stayed unmatched. CDR1 is WSHSY and CDR2 is SAAADI in the germline V gene. The CDR3 is made up of 14 amino acids. CDR3 sequence reads: CASSEQGMNTEAFF. The CDR3 nucleotides are TGCGCCAGCAGTGAACAGGGGATGAACACTGAAGCTTTCTTT.

In its sample, this clone was seen once. Here the CDR3 reads CASRTYGQQETQYF. CDR3 nucleotides: TGTGCCAGCCGAACGTATGGACAGCAAGAGACCCAGTACTTC. The chain combines TRBV27 with TRBJ2-5, with D possibly matching TRBD1 (6 bases). Deletions cut 8 bases from V and 2 bases from J, with 15 bases between. The CDR3 sequence is 14 residues long. Germline CDR1 MNHEY, CDR2 SMNVEV (reference sequence).

The chain couples TRBV2 to TRBJ2-7, with D unresolved. Germline V gene lookup returns CDR1 SNHLY and CDR2 FYNNEI. V dropped 4 bases and J dropped 0 bases, with 10 bases sitting between them. This CDR3 is 14 amino acids long. CDR3 nucleotide sequence: TGTGCCAGCAGTGCAGACCTAGACTCCTACGAGCAGTACTTC. Its protein is CASSADLDSYEQYF.

The chain carries TRBV6-5 and TRBJ1-2; 8 positions agree with TRBD1. From germline, CDR1 is MNHEY and CDR2 SVGAGI. The junction had 10 bases not matched to a gene; V was cut back by 6 bases and J by 7 bases. This CDR3 has 14 residues. This CDR3 is CASRNPGGAGGYTF. The CDR3 nucleotides read TGTGCCAGCAGAAACCCAGGGGGCGCGGGTGGCTACACCTTC.

This clone was seen once. This rearrangement joins TRBV6-6 to TRBJ2-7; 7 bases align to TRBD2. Germline V lookup: CDR1 MNHNY, CDR2 SVGAGI (reference sequence). The CDR3 has 14 residues. The J segment lost 5 bases and the V segment lost 10 bases, leaving 14 bases of the junction unmatched. The DNA of the CDR3 is TGTGCCACGAGGAGGCAAGCGGGAATTAACGAGCAGTACTTC. It translates to CATRRQAGINEQYF.

This chain links TRBV6-5 with TRBJ2-5, with 12 bases identical to TRBD2. The V segment lost 7 bases and the J segment 10 bases; nucleotides outside the gene matches: 7. CDR3 length equals 13 residues. Per the germline V gene, CDR1 is MNHEY and CDR2 is SVGAGI. CDR3 amino acids: CASTPLAGGIQYF. CDR3 DNA: TGTGCCAGCACCCCACTAGCGGGAGGAATCCAGTACTTC.

The chain has TRBV27 and TRBJ1-1; D is unresolved. The CDR3 totals 11 residues. Germline assignment: CDR1 MNHEY and CDR2 SMNVEV (reference sequence). V was trimmed by 5 bases and J by 8 bases, leaving 9 bases between them. The CDR3 sequence is CASSRAGEAFF. CDR3 bases: TGTGCCAGCAGTAGGGCGGGGGAAGCTTTCTTT.